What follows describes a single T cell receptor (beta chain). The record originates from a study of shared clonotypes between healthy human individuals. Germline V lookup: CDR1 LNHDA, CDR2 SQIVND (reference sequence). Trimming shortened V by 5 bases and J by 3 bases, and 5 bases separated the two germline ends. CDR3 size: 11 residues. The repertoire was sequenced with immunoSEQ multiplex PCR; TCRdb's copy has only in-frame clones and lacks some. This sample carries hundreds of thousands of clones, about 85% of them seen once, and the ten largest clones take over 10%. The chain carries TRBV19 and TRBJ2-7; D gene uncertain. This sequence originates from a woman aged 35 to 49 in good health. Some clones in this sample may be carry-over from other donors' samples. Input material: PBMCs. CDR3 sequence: CASSPYYEQYF. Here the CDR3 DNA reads TGTGCCAGTAGTCCGTACTACGAGCAGTACTTC. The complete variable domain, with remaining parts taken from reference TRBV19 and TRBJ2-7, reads DGGITQSPKYLFRKEGQNVTLSCEQNLNHDAMYWYRQDPGQGLRLIYYSQIVNDFQKGDIAEGYSVSREKKESFPLTVTSAQKNPTAFYLCASSPYYEQYFGPGTRLTVT.